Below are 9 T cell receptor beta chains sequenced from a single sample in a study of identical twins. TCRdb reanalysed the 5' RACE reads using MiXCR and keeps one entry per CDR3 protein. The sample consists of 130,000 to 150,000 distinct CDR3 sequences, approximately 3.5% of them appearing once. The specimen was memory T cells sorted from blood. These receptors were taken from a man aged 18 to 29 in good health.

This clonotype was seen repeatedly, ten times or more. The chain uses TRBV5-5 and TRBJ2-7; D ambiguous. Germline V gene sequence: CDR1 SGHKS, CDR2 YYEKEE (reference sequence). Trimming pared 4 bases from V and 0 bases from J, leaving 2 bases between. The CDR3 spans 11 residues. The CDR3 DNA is TGTGCCAGCAGCAACTCCTACGAGCAGTACGTC. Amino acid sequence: CASSNSYEQYV.

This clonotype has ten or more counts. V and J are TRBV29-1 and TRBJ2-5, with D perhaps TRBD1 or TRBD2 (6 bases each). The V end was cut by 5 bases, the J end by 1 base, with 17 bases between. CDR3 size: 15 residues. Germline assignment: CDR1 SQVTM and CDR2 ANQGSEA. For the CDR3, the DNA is TGCAGCGTTCTCAAAGGAGGGGGGATCCAAGAGACCCAGTACTTC. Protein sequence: CSVLKGGGIQETQYF. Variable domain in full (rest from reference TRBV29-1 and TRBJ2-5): SAVISQKPSRDICQRGTSLTIQCQVDSQVTMMFWYRQQPGQSLTLIATANQGSEATYESGFVIDKFPISRPNLTFSTLTVSNMSPEDSSIYLCSVLKGGGIQETQYFGPGTRLLVL.

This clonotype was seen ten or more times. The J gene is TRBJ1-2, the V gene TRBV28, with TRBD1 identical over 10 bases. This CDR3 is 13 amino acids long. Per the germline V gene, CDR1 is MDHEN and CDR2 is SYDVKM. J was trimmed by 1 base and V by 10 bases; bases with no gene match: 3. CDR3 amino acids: CANRDRGNYGYTF. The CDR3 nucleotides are TGTGCCAACCGGGACAGGGGTAACTATGGCTACACCTTC.

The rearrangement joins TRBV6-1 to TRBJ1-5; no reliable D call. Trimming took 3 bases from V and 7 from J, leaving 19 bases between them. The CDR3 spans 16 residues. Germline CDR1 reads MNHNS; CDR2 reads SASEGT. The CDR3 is CASSDPIQGSGQPQHF. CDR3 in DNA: TGTGCCAGCAGTGACCCCATTCAAGGGAGCGGACAGCCCCAGCATTTT.

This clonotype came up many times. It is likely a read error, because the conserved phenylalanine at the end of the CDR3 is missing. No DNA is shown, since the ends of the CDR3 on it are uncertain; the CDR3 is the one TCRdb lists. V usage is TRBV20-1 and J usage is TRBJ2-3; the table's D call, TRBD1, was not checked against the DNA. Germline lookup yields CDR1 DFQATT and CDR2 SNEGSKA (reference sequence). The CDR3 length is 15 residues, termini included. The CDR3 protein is CSAQQWGGDPELDFG.

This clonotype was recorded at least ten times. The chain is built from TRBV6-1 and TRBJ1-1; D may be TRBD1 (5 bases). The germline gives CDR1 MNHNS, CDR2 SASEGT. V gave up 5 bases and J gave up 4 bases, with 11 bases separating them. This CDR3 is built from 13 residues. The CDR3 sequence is CASSLQGSTEAFF. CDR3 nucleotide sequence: TGTGCCAGCAGTCTGCAGGGTTCCACTGAAGCTTTCTTT.

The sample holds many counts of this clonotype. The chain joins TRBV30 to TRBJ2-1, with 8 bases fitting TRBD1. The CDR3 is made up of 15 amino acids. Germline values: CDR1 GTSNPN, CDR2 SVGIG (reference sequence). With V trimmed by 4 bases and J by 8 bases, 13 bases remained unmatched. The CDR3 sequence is CAWTPSPGGRHEQFF. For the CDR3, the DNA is TGTGCCTGGACCCCCTCCCCAGGGGGCCGACATGAGCAGTTCTTC.

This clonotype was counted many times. Written as DNA, the CDR3 is TGTGCCAGCAGCTTGGGGGGACTAACTTACGAGCAGTACTTC. Protein product: CASSLGGLTYEQYF. J is TRBJ2-7 and V is TRBV7-2; 7 nucleotides line up with TRBD2. This CDR3 is built from 14 residues. The junction had 6 bases not matched to a gene; V was cut back by 3 bases and J by 4 bases. The V gene's germline CDR1 is SGHTA and CDR2 FQGNSA.

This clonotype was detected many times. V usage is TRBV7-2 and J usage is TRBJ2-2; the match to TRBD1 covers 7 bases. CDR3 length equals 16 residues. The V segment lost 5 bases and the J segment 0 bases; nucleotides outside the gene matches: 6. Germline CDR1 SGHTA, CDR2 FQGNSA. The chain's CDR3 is CASSTAQGANTGELFF. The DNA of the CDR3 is TGTGCCAGCAGCACCGCCCAGGGGGCGAACACCGGGGAGCTGTTTTTT.